This passage covers 31 T cell receptor beta chains from one sample sequenced in a study of cytomegalovirus exposure and HLA in healthy donors. The table came from immunoSEQ multiplex PCR; TCRdb's copy has only in-frame clones and leaves some out. The profile covers around 80,000 clones, with roughly 95% appearing a single time and about 1.3% taken by the ten largest. The sample was PBMCs. The origin of the receptors is a woman aged 18-30 years in good health and CMV-seronegative.

This chain links TRBV27 with TRBJ2-7, with a tentative D call TRBD1 (5 bases). CDR1 MNHEY and CDR2 SMNVEV come from the germline V gene (reference sequence). V lost 5 bases to trimming and J lost 2 bases, with 16 bases between them. The CDR3 covers 15 residues. CDR3 DNA sequence: TGTGCCAGCAGTCCCTCTTGGGCCAGGGCCTACGAGCAGTACTTC. Amino acid sequence: CASSPSWARAYEQYF.

This clone was seen only once. The chain uses TRBV6-1 and TRBJ1-1, with D possibly being TRBD1 (6 bases). Germline values: CDR1 MNHNS, CDR2 SASEGT. Trimming took off 0 bases at V and 5 bases at J, with 16 bases between the two ends. The CDR3 is 16 amino acids. The CDR3 DNA reads as TGTGCCAGCAGTGAAGCGGCAGGGGCTTCGGGGACTGAAGCTTTCTTT. As protein: CASSEAAGASGTEAFF.

The rearrangement joins TRBV14 to TRBJ2-5; TRBD2 aligns across 11 bases. Trimming took 0 bases from V and 5 from J; bases not matched to a gene: 5. The CDR3 spans 16 residues. From germline, CDR1 is SGHDN and CDR2 FVKESK. This CDR3 is CASSQDLAGGWETQYF. DNA for the CDR3: TGTGCCAGCAGCCAAGATCTAGCGGGAGGTTGGGAGACCCAGTACTTC.

A single count supports this clone. The chain links TRBV28 to TRBJ2-3; 12 bases align to TRBD2. This CDR3 spans 19 amino acids. The junction had 17 bases not matched to a gene; V was cut back by 5 bases and J by 5 bases. The germline gives CDR1 MDHEN, CDR2 SYDVKM. In nucleotides, the CDR3 is TGTGCCAGCAGTCGCCACGGGGCTAGCGGGAGGGAGGCTGGAGATACGCAGTATTTT. This gives the protein CASSRHGASGREAGDTQYF.

V usage is TRBV7-2 and J usage is TRBJ2-1, with TRBD2 as a possible D gene (6 bases). The germline V gene has CDR1 SGHTA and CDR2 FQGNSA. This CDR3 comprises 12 residues. Between the trimmed V and J ends, which lost 5 bases and 12 bases, there was a span of 14 bases. The CDR3 region is CASSPQTRVQFF. The CDR3 DNA reads TGTGCCAGCAGCCCGCAGACTAGAGTGCAGTTCTTC. The full variable domain, rest sourced from reference TRBV7-2 and TRBJ2-1, is GAGVSQSPSNKVTEKGKDVELRCDPISGHTALYWYRQSLGQGLEFLIYFQGNSAPDKSGLPSDRFSAERTGGSVSTLTIQRTQQEDSAVYLCASSPQTRVQFFGPGTRLTVL.

The chain employs TRBV19 and TRBJ2-1; D might be TRBD2 (6 bases). Germline V gives CDR1 LNHDA, CDR2 SQIVND (reference sequence). The V and J ends lost 6 bases and 3 bases respectively, with 15 bases between them. The CDR3 runs 15 residues. The CDR3 bases are TGTGCCAGTAGGGGGGACGGGGGAATCTACAATGAGCAGTTCTTC. Amino acids: CASRGDGGIYNEQFF.

This chain joins TRBV19 and TRBJ2-7; possibly TRBD1 for D (6 bases). V lost 1 base to trimming and J lost 3 bases, with 13 bases between them. The CDR3 has 15 amino acids. Germline CDR1 LNHDA, CDR2 SQIVND (reference sequence). Written as DNA, the CDR3 is TGTGCCAGTAGTATAGGCCAGACAGGAATCTACGAGCAGTACTTC. It encodes CASSIGQTGIYEQYF.

Only one count was recorded for this clone. At one end, the junction sequence differs from germline, possibly due to a read error. The chain employs TRBV5-1 and TRBJ2-1; TRBD2 aligns across 16 bases. Germline CDR1 and CDR2: SGHRS and YFSETQ. CDR3 length: 20 residues. The CDR3 here is CASSFVGQGTSGRVYNGQFF. CDR3 nucleotide sequence: TGCGCCAGCAGCTTCGTCGGACAGGGGACTAGCGGGAGGGTATACAATGGGCAGTTCTTC.

This rearrangement joins TRBV13 to TRBJ2-4; 7 nucleotides agree with TRBD1. This CDR3 region has 17 residues. Germline CDR1 reads PRHDT; CDR2 reads FYEKMQ (reference sequence). V lost 4 bases, J lost 0 bases, and 9 bases stayed unmatched. This CDR3 reads CASSSPGTDGAKNIQYF. The CDR3 DNA reads TGTGCCAGCAGCTCCCCCGGGACAGACGGAGCCAAAAACATTCAGTACTTC.

This rearrangement joins TRBV5-1 to TRBJ2-3; D not certain. The ends were cut back, 3 bases at V and 3 bases at J, with 14 bases in the middle. CDR1 SGHRS and CDR2 YFSETQ come from the germline V gene. CDR3 length: 15 residues. The CDR3: CASSYDSDFTDTQYF. The CDR3 coding sequence is TGCGCCAGCAGCTATGACTCCGATTTTACAGATACGCAGTATTTT.

This clone showed up just once. The chain couples TRBV7-8 to TRBJ1-1; 10 nucleotides agree with TRBD1. Germline CDR1 and CDR2: SGHVS and FQNEAQ. Trimming took 3 bases from V and 4 from J; bases not matched to a gene: 8. The CDR3 is 16 residues long. CDR3 amino acids: CASSFDSRTGGTEAFF. CDR3 nucleotides: TGTGCCAGCAGCTTTGACTCCCGGACAGGGGGCACTGAAGCTTTCTTT.

The chain employs TRBV6-5 and TRBJ2-7; perhaps TRBD1 as D (7 bases). Germline lookup yields CDR1 MNHEY and CDR2 SVGAGI. Trimming shortened V by 5 bases and J by 3 bases, and 14 bases separated the two germline ends. This CDR3 is built from 14 residues. The CDR3, as DNA: TGTGCCAGCAGTGCGGGACAGAAACTCTACGAGCAGTACTTC. Translated, it gives CASSAGQKLYEQYF.

There are a few counts of this clone. This chain links TRBV27 with TRBJ1-2; TRBD1 aligns across 7 bases. CDR1 is MNHEY and CDR2 is SMNVEV in the germline V gene (reference sequence). The CDR3 is 14 residues long. V shed 2 bases and J 5 bases; nucleotides not matched to a gene: 5. CDR3: CASSLGGQTYGYTF. In nucleotides, the CDR3 is TGTGCCAGCAGTTTAGGGGGACAGACTTATGGCTACACCTTC.

J is TRBJ2-1 and V is TRBV7-8; D call uncertain. Germline CDR1 and CDR2: SGHVS and FQNEAQ. Trimming cost V 1 base and J 0 bases, with 10 bases left between them. The CDR3 is 16 residues long. CDR3 residues: CASSLDAGSSYNEQFF. The CDR3 coding sequence is TGTGCCAGCAGCTTAGATGCTGGTAGCTCCTACAATGAGCAGTTCTTC.

This clone was counted once. The chain uses TRBV6-6 and TRBJ2-1; maybe TRBD2 (5 bases). V was shortened by 7 bases and J by 2 bases, with 9 bases between the two germline ends. The CDR3 extends over 13 amino acids. Germline V gives CDR1 MNHNY, CDR2 SVGAGI (reference sequence). CDR3 amino acids: CASTRAPYNEQFF. The CDR3 DNA sequence: TGTGCCAGCACGCGGGCCCCCTACAATGAGCAGTTCTTC.

This clone came up once. The chain carries TRBV15 and TRBJ1-1; 8 nucleotides match TRBD1. CDR3 size: 16 residues. The J segment lost 1 base and the V segment lost 0 bases, leaving 4 bases of the junction unmatched. Germline V gene sequence: CDR1 LNHNV, CDR2 YYDKDF (reference sequence). The CDR3 spells CATSREDRGKNTEAFF. Here the CDR3 DNA reads TGTGCCACCAGCAGAGAAGACAGGGGAAAGAACACTGAAGCTTTCTTT.

V usage is TRBV5-1 and J usage is TRBJ2-2, with 11 bases lining up with TRBD1. CDR3 length equals 16 residues. V dropped 7 bases and J dropped 4; count of bases not matched to a gene: 9. From germline, CDR1 is SGHRS and CDR2 YFSETQ. The CDR3, as DNA: TGCGCCAGCCGGAACCGGGACAGGGGGTTCACCGGGGAGCTGTTTTTT. It specifies CASRNRDRGFTGELFF. Full variable domain (missing parts from reference TRBV5-1 and TRBJ2-2): KAGVTQTPRYLIKTRGQQVTLSCSPISGHRSVSWYQQTPGQGLQFLFEYFSETQRNKGNFPGRFSGRQFSNSRSEMNVSTLELGDSALYLCASRNRDRGFTGELFFGEGSRLTVL.

The chain joins TRBV15 to TRBJ2-1; 13 nucleotides align to TRBD2. From germline, CDR1 is LNHNV and CDR2 YYDKDF (reference sequence). The V segment lost 0 bases and the J segment 8 bases; nucleotides outside the gene matches: 10. The CDR3 sequence is 18 residues long. In DNA, the CDR3 is TGTGCCACCAGCAGAGACTATCGGACTAGCGGGAGTATCGATGAGCAGTTCTTC. This sequence encodes CATSRDYRTSGSIDEQFF.

Comment on this clone: Other DNA sequences in this specimen translate into the identical CDR3. The CDR3 DNA follows: TGTGCCAGCAGTTTATCGATCTCCAAGCGGGGGCGCACTGAAGCTTTCTTT. Protein: CASSLSISKRGRTEAFF. This chain connects TRBV27 to TRBJ1-1, with D perhaps TRBD1 (6 bases). The ends were cut back, 0 bases at V and 4 bases at J, with 18 bases in the middle. Germline CDR1 MNHEY, CDR2 SMNVEV (reference sequence). This CDR3 has 17 residues.

J is TRBJ2-1 and V is TRBV6-5; 12 bases line up with TRBD2. Trimming at V came to 6 bases and at J to 4 bases, leaving 4 bases not matched to a gene. CDR1 and CDR2 from the germline V gene are MNHEY and SVGAGI. The length of the CDR3 is 15 residues. CDR3 sequence: CASRTTSGSYNEQFF. The CDR3 DNA is TGTGCCAGCAGGACGACTAGCGGGAGTTACAATGAGCAGTTCTTC.

The CDR3 region has the DNA TGTGCCAGTAGGGTACTAGGATCTGGCACAGATACGCAGTATTTT. Amino acids: CASRVLGSGTDTQYF. This chain connects TRBV19 to TRBJ2-3; possibly TRBD2 for D (5 bases). The germline V gene encodes CDR1 LNHDA and CDR2 SQIVND (reference sequence). The CDR3 loop spans 15 amino acids. The V end lost 6 bases, the J end lost 1 base, and 14 bases lay between the germline ends. Complete variable domain (other parts from reference TRBV19 and TRBJ2-3): DGGITQSPKYLFRKEGQNVTLSCEQNLNHDAMYWYRQDPGQGLRLIYYSQIVNDFQKGDIAEGYSVSREKKESFPLTVTSAQKNPTAFYLCASRVLGSGTDTQYFGPGTRLTVL.

CDR3 sequence: CASSSTGTGYFAGNTIYF. Here the CDR3 DNA reads TGTGCCAGCAGCTCCACCGGGACAGGCTACTTCGCTGGAAACACCATATATTTT. The chain has TRBV7-6 and TRBJ1-3, with TRBD1 identical over 8 bases. The CDR3 extends over 18 amino acids. Looked up from germline, CDR1 is SGHVS and CDR2 is FNYEAQ. Germline trimming cut 4 bases from V and 2 bases from J; bases unmatched to any gene: 13.

The rearrangement uses TRBV5-6 and TRBJ2-6; D ambiguous. The CDR3 sequence is 14 residues long. In germline, CDR1 is SGHDT, CDR2 YYEEEE. V was pared by 0 bases and J by 6 bases, with 7 bases between. CDR3 nucleotide sequence: TGTGCCAGCAGCTTGGGGCAGTCGGCCAACGTCCTGACTTTC. It yields the protein CASSLGQSANVLTF.

The CDR3, as DNA: TGTGCCAGCAGCAATCGGAGCTCTGGAAACACCATATATTTT. Residues: CASSNRSSGNTIYF. This chain uses TRBV14 with TRBJ1-3; D uncertain. Germline CDR1 SGHDN, CDR2 FVKESK. Trimming pared 5 bases from V and 0 bases from J, leaving 8 bases between. The CDR3 is 14 residues long.

The rearrangement joins TRBV19 to TRBJ1-1, with 7 bases that match TRBD1. Germline V gives CDR1 LNHDA, CDR2 SQIVND (reference sequence). The CDR3 spans 13 residues. Losses at the gene ends were 10 bases for V and 0 bases for J; bases not matched to a gene: 5. The CDR3 bases are TGTGCCACCACCAGGGGGGTGAACACTGAAGCTTTCTTT. Translated: CATTRGVNTEAFF.

The V and J genes are TRBV19 and TRBJ2-1; 7 positions agree with TRBD2. CDR1 is LNHDA, CDR2 SQIVND, per germline (reference sequence). The V gene end was trimmed by 7 bases and the J gene end by 4 bases; junction bases not matched to a gene: 7. The CDR3 has 14 amino acids. The CDR3 DNA follows: TGTGCCAGTATGGGAGGGAGCCGTTACAATGAGCAGTTCTTC. Residues: CASMGGSRYNEQFF.

The chain combines TRBV10-1 with TRBJ1-5; 9 bases fit TRBD1. This CDR3 comprises 18 residues. Germline lookup yields CDR1 WNHNN and CDR2 SYGVQD (reference sequence). The V gene end was trimmed by 9 bases and the J gene end by 2 bases; junction bases not matched to a gene: 17. The CDR3 DNA follows: TGCGCCAGAACCTATTGGGACAGGGATGTAGAAGGCAATCAGCCCCAGCATTTT. Its translation: CARTYWDRDVEGNQPQHF.

In its sample, this clone was seen a few times. The V gene is TRBV18, the J gene TRBJ1-4; D remains unclear. The germline gives CDR1 KGHSH, CDR2 LQKENI. Trimming removed 3 bases from V and 8 bases from J, with 10 bases in between. The length of the CDR3 is 13 residues. Here the CDR3 reads CASSPAGYEKLFF. CDR3 coding DNA: TGTGCCAGCTCACCGGCGGGATACGAAAAACTGTTTTTT.

This chain joins TRBV18 and TRBJ1-3, with 7 nucleotides matching TRBD1. The germline CDR1 and CDR2 sequences are KGHSH and LQKENI. The J segment lost 0 bases and the V segment lost 3 bases, leaving 5 bases of the junction unmatched. The CDR3 totals 16 residues. The CDR3 here is CASSPGQAYSGNTIYF. The DNA of the CDR3 is TGTGCCAGCTCACCCGGACAGGCTTACTCTGGAAACACCATATATTTT.

This clone was observed a single time. This chain uses TRBV6-5 with TRBJ2-1; unclear D gene. The length of the CDR3 is 16 residues. Between the trimmed V and J ends, which lost 2 bases and 5 bases, there was a span of 16 bases. In germline, CDR1 is MNHEY, CDR2 SVGAGI. CDR3 in DNA: TGTGCCAGCAGTTACCTCCGCGTAATTTCTCACAATGAGCAGTTCTTC. Protein: CASSYLRVISHNEQFF.

J is TRBJ2-7 and V is TRBV6-6, with 8 bases that match TRBD1. This CDR3 is built from 16 residues. Germline V gene data show CDR1 as MNHNY and CDR2 as SVGAGI (reference sequence). V dropped 5 bases and J dropped 0; count of bases not matched to a gene: 9. The CDR3 spells CASSNDRQGSSYEQYF. CDR3 coding DNA: TGTGCCAGCAGTAATGATAGACAGGGGAGCTCCTACGAGCAGTACTTC.